The sequence of this TCR beta chain was determined in a study of cytomegalovirus exposure and HLA in healthy donors (dated by TCRdb to 2017 to 2019). Some background on the complete study: According to a later analysis, one platform produced both the roughly 120 validation repertoires and the approximately 660 repertoires of the first cohort. The study aimed to test whether cataloging public T cell receptors could reveal signatures of past pathogen exposure. In addition to the first cohort of 666 subjects, a separate validation cohort of approximately 130 different subjects was used. To predict cytomegalovirus infection status, the study combined high-throughput TCR immunosequencing, statistical association of individual TCRs with disease status, and machine learning.

Note on this clone: No cognate antigen has been identified for it. Mismatch with germline at one junction end may stem from a read error.

Library generation was performed with the immunoSEQ multiplex PCR assay. For the original study's pipeline: To diagnose cytomegalovirus status from the catalog of TCR beta chain sequences, a statistical classification framework was built. In TCRdb, the immuneACCESS table is reduced to in-frame sequences with V and J assigned. These tables do not hold every clone; where another copy was compared, an unresolved V gene accounts for under half, and the others remain unexplained. The V and J calls and clone size were taken over from that table, and D and trimming were inferred from the DNA. The sample table holds about 130,000 clones, of which 75% to 90% were seen once. The ten largest clonotypes hold roughly 1.2% of the sample. Findings and caveats that apply to the study as a whole: It was suggested by the authors that the approach could potentially be generalized to other disease states and immunological phenotypes. Most TCR sequences were observed very rarely across donors, whereas some public TCRs were present in many individuals. Subsequent analysis determined that TCRs grouped into clusters in the first cohort also showed a tendency toward co-occurrence across the 120 validation repertoires, and approximately 94% of cluster scores exceeded 0. The study listed approximately 150 TCR beta chains as associated with cytomegalovirus. In vitro tests confirmed that a few of the cytomegalovirus-associated TCR beta chains recognize cytomegalovirus antigens. The validation cohort had no HLA typing available for a later analysis, so co-occurrence within that cohort was assessed over all 130 or so repertoires. Cytomegalovirus status was reported to be diagnosed by the classifier with high specificity and sensitivity in both the original and validation cohorts.

The donors were included in the validation cohort of approximately 120 subjects, a group kept apart from the roughly 610-subject first cohort. Counted from cysteine to phenylalanine, this CDR3 has 17 amino acids. Left in the record is the CDR3 DNA by itself, 51 bases read in frame from the first base. CDR1 and CDR2, looked up from the germline V gene (reference sequence), are SSHAT and FNYEAQ. Sequenced: PBMCs. This receptor chain uses TRBV7-7 and TRBJ2-2, and TRBD1 matches 7 of the central bases. The receptor's source is a woman in her late teens or twenties in good health and CMV-seronegative. The CDR3 has the sequence CASSSLSRTGNTGELFF. DNA sequence: TGTGCTAGCAGCTCCCTATCTCGGACAGGGAACACCGGGGAGCTGTTTTTT.